One and the same sample provided the 7 T cell receptor beta chains below, sequenced in a study of shared T cell receptors in the human thymus. Assay: immunoSEQ multiplex PCR; the TCRdb copy retains only in-frame clones and omits some. There are 720,000 or so clones in the sample; roughly 85% occur only once, and more than 0.01% lies in the top ten. Separately, the same data were catalogued under a study of human thymus T cells.

The sample consisted of thymocytes. The receptors here all came from a girl under three years old with a congenital heart defect.

The chain joins TRBV5-1 to TRBJ2-3; a weak D match, TRBD1 (6 bases). The CDR3 loop spans 14 amino acids. Germline-derived CDR1 and CDR2 are SGHRS and YFSETQ. V gave up 0 bases and J gave up 2 bases, with 7 bases separating them. The CDR3 protein is CASSLGQDTDTQYF. As DNA, the CDR3 is TGCGCCAGCAGCTTGGGACAGGACACAGATACGCAGTATTTT. The entire variable domain, with the rest obtained from reference TRBV5-1 and TRBJ2-3, is as follows: KAGVTQTPRYLIKTRGQQVTLSCSPISGHRSVSWYQQTPGQGLQFLFEYFSETQRNKGNFPGRFSGRQFSNSRSEMNVSTLELGDSALYLCASSLGQDTDTQYFGPGTRLTVL.

In its sample, this clone was seen once. V gene TRBV15 combines with J gene TRBJ2-7, with a possible D match to TRBD1 (6 bases). Germline-derived CDR1 and CDR2 are LNHNV and YYDKDF (reference sequence). The CDR3 consists of 17 residues. The V gene lost 2 bases and the J gene lost 5 bases, with 22 bases spanning the gap. The CDR3 protein is CATSRYHDRLPGDEQYF. The CDR3 DNA follows: TGTGCCACCAGCAGATACCACGACAGGTTACCAGGGGACGAGCAGTACTTC.

This clone turned up a few times. The chain recombines TRBV9 with TRBJ2-2, with 13 positions matching TRBD2. The CDR3 spans 18 residues. V lost 0 bases and J lost 2; bases outside the gene matches: 4. Germline V gene lookup returns CDR1 SGDLS and CDR2 YYNGEE. CDR3 residues: CASSVGLAGGYNTGELFF. The CDR3 DNA reads TGTGCCAGCAGCGTAGGACTAGCGGGGGGTTACAACACCGGGGAGCTGTTTTTT.

The chain couples TRBV7-9 to TRBJ1-1; 7 positions match TRBD1. V shed 5 bases, J shed 4 bases, and the junction held 13 bases outside the gene matches. The CDR3 has 16 residues. CDR1 and CDR2 from the germline V gene are SEHNR and FQNEAQ (reference sequence). Here the CDR3 reads CASSTQPSDRATEAFF. The CDR3 region has the DNA TGTGCCAGCAGCACACAACCCTCCGACAGGGCCACTGAAGCTTTCTTT.

This chain joins TRBV4-2 and TRBJ2-1; D ambiguous. The V and J ends lost 0 bases and 7 bases respectively, with 7 bases between them. The germline CDR1 and CDR2 sequences are LGHNA and YNFKEQ. This CDR3 comprises 13 residues. This CDR3 is CASSQDMANEQFF. The CDR3 coding sequence is TGTGCCAGCAGCCAAGATATGGCAAATGAGCAGTTCTTC.

V is TRBV5-4 and J is TRBJ2-3; D is ambiguous. V was cut by 0 bases and J by 0 bases, with 5 bases left in between. CDR1 and CDR2 from the germline V gene are SGHNT and YYREEE (reference sequence). The CDR3 contains 14 residues. The CDR3 sequence is CASSLVDSTDTQYF. CDR3 DNA sequence: TGTGCCAGCAGCTTGGTAGATAGCACAGATACGCAGTATTTT.

The rearrangement links TRBV6-1 to TRBJ2-5; TRBD2 aligns across 10 bases. The CDR3 runs 15 residues. Trimming cost V 10 bases and J 2 bases; bases outside gene matches: 10. The germline gives CDR1 MNHNS, CDR2 SASEGT. The CDR3 DNA is TGTGCCACAGCGGGGAGCGGGAGGGATCAAGAGACCCAGTACTTC. It specifies CATAGSGRDQETQYF.